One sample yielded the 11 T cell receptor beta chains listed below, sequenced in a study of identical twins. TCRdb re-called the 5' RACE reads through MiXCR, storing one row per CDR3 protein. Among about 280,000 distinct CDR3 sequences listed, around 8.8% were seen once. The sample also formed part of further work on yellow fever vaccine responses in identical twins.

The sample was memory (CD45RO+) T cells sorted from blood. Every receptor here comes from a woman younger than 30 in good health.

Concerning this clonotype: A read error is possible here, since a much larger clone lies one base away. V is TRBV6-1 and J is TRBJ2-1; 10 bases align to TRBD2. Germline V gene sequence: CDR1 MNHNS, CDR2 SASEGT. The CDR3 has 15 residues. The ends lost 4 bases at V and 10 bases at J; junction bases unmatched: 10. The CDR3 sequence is CASSGSGRASYEQFF. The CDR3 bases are TGTGCCAGCAGTGGAAGCGGGAGGGCCTCCTACGAGCAGTTCTTC.

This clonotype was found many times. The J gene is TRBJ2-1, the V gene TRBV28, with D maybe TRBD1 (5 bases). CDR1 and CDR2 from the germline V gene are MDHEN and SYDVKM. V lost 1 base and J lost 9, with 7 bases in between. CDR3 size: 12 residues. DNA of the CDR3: TGTGCCAGCAGTTTATTGCAGGGTGAGCAGTTCTTC. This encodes CASSLLQGEQFF.

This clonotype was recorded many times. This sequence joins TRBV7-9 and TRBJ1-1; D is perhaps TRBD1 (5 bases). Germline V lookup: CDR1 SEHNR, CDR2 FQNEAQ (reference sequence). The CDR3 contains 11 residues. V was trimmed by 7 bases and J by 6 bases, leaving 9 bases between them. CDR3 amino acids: CASKVGAEAFF. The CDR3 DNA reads TGTGCCAGCAAGGTGGGGGCTGAAGCTTTCTTT.

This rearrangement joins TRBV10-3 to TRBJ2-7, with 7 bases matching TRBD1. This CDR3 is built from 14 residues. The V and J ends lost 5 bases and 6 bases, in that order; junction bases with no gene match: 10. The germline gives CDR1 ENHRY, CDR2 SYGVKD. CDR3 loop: CAISRQGQPLEQYF. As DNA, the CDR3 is TGTGCCATCAGTCGACAGGGACAGCCCCTCGAGCAGTACTTC.

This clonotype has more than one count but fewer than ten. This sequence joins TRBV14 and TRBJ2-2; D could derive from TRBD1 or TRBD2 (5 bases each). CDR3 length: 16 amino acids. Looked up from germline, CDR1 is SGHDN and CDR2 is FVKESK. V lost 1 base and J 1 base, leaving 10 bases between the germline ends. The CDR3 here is CASSQAGRVNTGELFF. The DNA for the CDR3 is TGTGCCAGCAGCCAAGCGGGGCGGGTGAACACCGGGGAGCTGTTTTTT.

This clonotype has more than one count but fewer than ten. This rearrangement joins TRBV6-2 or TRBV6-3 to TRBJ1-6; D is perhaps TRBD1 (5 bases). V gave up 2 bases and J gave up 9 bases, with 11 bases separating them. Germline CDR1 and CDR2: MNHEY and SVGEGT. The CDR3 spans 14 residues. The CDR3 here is CASSYQGGFSPLHF. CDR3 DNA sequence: TGTGCCAGCAGTTACCAGGGTGGGTTTTCACCCCTCCACTTT.

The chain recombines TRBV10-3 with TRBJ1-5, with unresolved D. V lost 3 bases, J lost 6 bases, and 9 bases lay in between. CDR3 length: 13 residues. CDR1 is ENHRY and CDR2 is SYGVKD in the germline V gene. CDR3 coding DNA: TGTGCCATCAGTGACGACGGGGTTCAGCCCCAGCATTTT. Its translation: CAISDDGVQPQHF.

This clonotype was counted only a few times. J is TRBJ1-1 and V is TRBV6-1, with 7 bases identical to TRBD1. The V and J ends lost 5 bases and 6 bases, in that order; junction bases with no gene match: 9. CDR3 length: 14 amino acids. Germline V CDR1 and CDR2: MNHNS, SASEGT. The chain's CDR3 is CASSPRDRFSEAFF. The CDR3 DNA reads TGTGCCAGCAGTCCCCGGGACAGATTTTCTGAAGCTTTCTTT.

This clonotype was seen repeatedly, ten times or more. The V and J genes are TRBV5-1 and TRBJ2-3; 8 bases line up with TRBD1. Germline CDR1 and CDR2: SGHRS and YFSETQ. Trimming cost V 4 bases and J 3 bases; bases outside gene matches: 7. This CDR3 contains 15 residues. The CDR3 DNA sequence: TGCGCCAGCAGCCCCGGGACAGGAAGAACAGATACGCAGTATTTT. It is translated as CASSPGTGRTDTQYF.

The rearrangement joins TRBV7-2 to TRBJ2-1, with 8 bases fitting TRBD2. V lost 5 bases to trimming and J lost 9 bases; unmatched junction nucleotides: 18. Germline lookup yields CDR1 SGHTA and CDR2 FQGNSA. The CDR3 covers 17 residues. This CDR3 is CASSPPASGWGLAEQFF. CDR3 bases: TGTGCCAGCAGCCCCCCCGCTAGCGGGTGGGGGCTCGCTGAGCAGTTCTTC. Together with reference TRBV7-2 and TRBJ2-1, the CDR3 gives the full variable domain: GAGVSQSPSNKVTEKGKDVELRCDPISGHTALYWYRQSLGQGLEFLIYFQGNSAPDKSGLPSDRFSAERTGGSVSTLTIQRTQQEDSAVYLCASSPPASGWGLAEQFFGPGTRLTVL.

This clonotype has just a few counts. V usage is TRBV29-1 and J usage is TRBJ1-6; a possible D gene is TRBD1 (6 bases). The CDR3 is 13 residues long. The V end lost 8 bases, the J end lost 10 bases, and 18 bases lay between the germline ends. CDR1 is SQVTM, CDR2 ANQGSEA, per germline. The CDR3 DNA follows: TGCAGCTTCAGGGGTACTGAAGGGTCACCCCTCCACTTT. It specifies CSFRGTEGSPLHF.